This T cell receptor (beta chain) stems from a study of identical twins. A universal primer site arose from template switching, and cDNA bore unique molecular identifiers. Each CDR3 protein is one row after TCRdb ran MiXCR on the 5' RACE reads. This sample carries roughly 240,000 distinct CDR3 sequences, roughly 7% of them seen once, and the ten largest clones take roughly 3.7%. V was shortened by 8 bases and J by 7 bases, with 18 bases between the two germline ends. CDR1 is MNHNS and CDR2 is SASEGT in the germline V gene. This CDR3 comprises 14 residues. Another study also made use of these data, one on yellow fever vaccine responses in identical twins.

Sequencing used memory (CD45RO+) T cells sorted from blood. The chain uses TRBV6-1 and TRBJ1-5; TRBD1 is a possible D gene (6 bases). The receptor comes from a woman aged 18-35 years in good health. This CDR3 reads CASGAQTGPQPQHF. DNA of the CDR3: TGTGCCAGCGGTGCACAAACAGGGCCACAGCCCCAGCATTTT.